Each of the 5 T cell receptor beta chains below was sequenced from the same sample in a study of OX40 agonist ivuxolimab in advanced cancers. Some clones are missing from TCRdb's copy, which holds only in-frame ones; the method was immunoSEQ multiplex PCR. This sample carries about 110,000 clones, approximately 90% of them seen once, and the ten largest clones take 1% to 1.5%. Sequencing was performed on CD4+ or CD8+ T cells sorted from blood, taken in a trial of the OX40 agonist ivuxolimab. These receptors were obtained from an adult with an advanced solid tumor such as melanoma, head and neck, liver or kidney cancer.

This chain links TRBV19 with TRBJ1-2; 7 bases match TRBD1. Germline V gene sequence: CDR1 LNHDA, CDR2 SQIVND (reference sequence). The CDR3 loop spans 15 amino acids. The V gene end was trimmed by 3 bases and the J gene end by 6 bases; junction bases not matched to a gene: 10. CDR3 in amino acids: CASSILGGLRDGYTF. The CDR3 nucleotides read TGTGCCAGTAGTATTCTAGGGGGCCTCCGGGATGGCTACACCTTC.

This clone is a singleton in its sample. This sequence joins TRBV5-8 and TRBJ2-1, with TRBD2 identical over 9 bases. Germline CDR1 is SGHTS and CDR2 is YDEGEE. There are 15 residues in the CDR3. J lost 6 bases, V lost 4 bases, and 8 bases had no gene match. The CDR3 is CASSARVAGVNEQFF. In DNA form, the CDR3 reads TGTGCCAGCAGCGCCCGGGTAGCGGGAGTCAATGAGCAGTTCTTC.

The CDR3 DNA sequence: TGTGCCAGCAAGCCTGTAGCGGGAGTGGATGAGCAGTACTTC. It translates to CASKPVAGVDEQYF. The rearrangement links TRBV2 to TRBJ2-7; TRBD2 matches at 9 bases. V gave up 7 bases and J gave up 7 bases; unmatched junction bases: 11. The CDR3 totals 14 residues. The germline V gene has CDR1 SNHLY and CDR2 FYNNEI.

The chain links TRBV7-6 to TRBJ2-7, with TRBD2 as a possible D gene (5 bases). V shed 1 base and J shed 2 bases, with 12 bases lying between them. Germline V CDR1 and CDR2: SGHVS, FNYEAQ. The CDR3 spans 15 residues. The CDR3 DNA follows: TGTGCCAGCAGCTTAGGTAGCGCCCGCACCTACGAGCAGTACTTC. Protein product: CASSLGSARTYEQYF. The variable domain in full, with the rest retrieved from reference TRBV7-6 and TRBJ2-7, is GAGVSQSPRYKVTKRGQDVALRCDPISGHVSLYWYRQALGQGPEFLTYFNYEAQQDKSGLPNDRFSAERPEGSISTLTIQRTEQRDSAMYRCASSLGSARTYEQYFGPGTRLTVT.

V and J are TRBV18 and TRBJ2-5; weak D call: TRBD1 (8 bases). Germline V lookup: CDR1 KGHSH, CDR2 LQKENI. V lost 5 bases to trimming and J lost 1 base, with 20 bases between them. The CDR3 length is 17 residues. This CDR3 is CASSTGQGGGTQETQYF. Written as DNA, the CDR3 is TGTGCCAGCTCAACCGGACAGGGAGGGGGAACCCAAGAGACCCAGTACTTC.